By its share, the clone carrying this T cell receptor beta chain is medium-sized (0.01 to 0.1%). The antigen remains unidentified. Here immunoSEQ multiplex PCR was the method, and the copy in TCRdb shows in-frame clones only, minus some. This table has roughly 80,000 clones, roughly 85% appearing once. These data come from a study of T cell clones after liver transplantation. For the study at large: Tolerance: complete withdrawal held at least one year, liver enzymes staying within twice normal. Draws occurred before transplant, before withdrawal, and after complete or failed withdrawal. Study observations and caveats: Conclusions were preliminary, with small, heterogeneous patient groups. In most of the 8 subjects, circulating graft-donor-reactive CD4 TCRbeta sequences fell significantly after transplant.

Deletions cut 0 bases from V and 8 bases from J, with 10 bases between. The CDR3 loop spans 13 amino acids. The germline gives CDR1 LGHNT, CDR2 FRNRAP. The TCR originated in a human patient who received a liver transplant. T cells may partly derive from the graft donor. The chain uses TRBV12-5 and TRBJ1-2; D remains unclear. The sample consisted of CD4+ T cells from blood, taken at the 22-month timepoint. CDR3 nucleotide sequence: TGTGCTAGTGGTTTGGTTGAAAGGGAAGGCTACACCTTC. Encoded protein: CASGLVEREGYTF.